This TCR beta chain was found in a study of T cell responses to AZD1222 COVID-19 vaccine. Whole-study results and caveats: White British donors predominated, females outnumbered males, and clonal diversity was possibly underestimated. Nearly half of spike-specific TCRs reportedly target unmutated variant regions.

Only in-frame clones appear in the TCRdb table, and some are missing; sequencing was by immunoSEQ multiplex PCR. The table records 150,000 to 180,000 clones, approximately 91% of them present only once. This CDR3 has 16 residues. Germline-derived CDR1 and CDR2 are LNHNV and YYDKDF (reference sequence). The V segment lost 0 bases and the J segment 5 bases; nucleotides outside the gene matches: 9. This clone was picked up one time. Antigen specificity is unknown. The V call is TRBV15, the J call TRBJ2-5; 7 bases are shared with TRBD2. The receptor was derived from an adult who had recovered from COVID-19. The sample was peripheral blood, taken after recovery from COVID-19. The CDR3 is CATSRDLQGGHETQYF. The CDR3 bases are TGTGCCACCAGCAGAGATCTCCAGGGAGGGCACGAGACCCAGTACTTC.